The rows below give T cell receptor beta chains drawn from one sample of a study of shared clonotypes between healthy human individuals. TCRdb keeps only in-frame clones here, not all; method: immunoSEQ multiplex PCR. The sample shows about 2.1 million clones, 90% to 95% of them seen only once. Sequenced material: naive CD8+ T cells from PBMCs. The receptors stem from a man between 18 and 35 years old in good health. Some clones in this sample may be carry-over from other donors' samples. Each CDR3 is given with its conserved first and last residue. Fields, in order: clone size, D gene, V gene, J gene, CDR3 length, CDR3 protein, CDR3 DNA. D genes are given only for firm matches. Where a row states a size, it is once, few, many or the class of an expanded clone; other rows omit it.

>-|-|TRBV4-3|TRBJ2-2|16
CASSQARPLLGGELFF
TGCGCCAGCAGCCAAGCTAGGCCGCTTTTAGGCGGGGAGCTGTTTTTT
>-|-|TRBV7-2|TRBJ2-7|14
CASSSEQDRYEQYF
TGTGCCAGCAGCAGCGAGCAGGACCGATACGAGCAGTACTTC
>-|-|TRBV29-1|TRBJ2-1|11
CSVLTGNEQFF
TGCAGCGTATTGACTGGGAATGAGCAGTTCTTC
>few|-|TRBV7-9|TRBJ1-1|12
CASSLTRDEAFF
TGTGCCAGCAGCCTCACCCGAGATGAAGCTTTCTTT
>-|-|TRBV7-8|TRBJ2-5|17
CASSHWGAGSNQETQYF
TGTGCCAGCAGCCATTGGGGGGCAGGCAGCAACCAAGAGACCCAGTACTTC
>-|TRBD2|TRBV30|TRBJ2-2|16
CAWRVLAGVDTGELFF
TGTGCCTGGAGGGTACTAGCGGGAGTGGACACCGGGGAGCTGTTTTTT
>-|-|TRBV7-9|TRBJ2-1|13
CASTPDSTEGCFF
TGTGCCAGCACCCCCGACTCCACCGAGGGTTGCTTCTTC
>-|-|TRBV11-2|TRBJ2-1|13
CASSWDTYNEQFF
TGTGCCAGCAGCTGGGACACCTACAATGAGCAGTTCTTC
>few|-|TRBV30|TRBJ1-1|14
CAWSAGQLNTEAFF
TGTGCCTGGAGTGCAGGACAGTTGAACACTGAAGCTTTCTTT
>-|TRBD1|TRBV9|TRBJ2-7|15
CASSSAGTGAYEQYF
TGTGCCAGCAGCAGTGCCGGGACAGGGGCCTACGAGCAGTACTTC
>-|-|TRBV7-9|TRBJ2-5|13
CATRFGGGETQYF
TGTGCCACCCGATTTGGAGGTGGGGAGACCCAGTACTTC
>-|-|TRBV19|TRBJ2-7|14
CASSIKDGSYEQYF
TGTGCCAGTAGTATAAAGGACGGCTCCTACGAGCAGTACTTC
>-|TRBD1|TRBV14|TRBJ2-7|15
CASSQKGAWTYEQYF
TGTGCCAGCAGCCAGAAGGGGGCTTGGACCTACGAGCAGTACTTC
>-|-|TRBV5-1|TRBJ1-2|12
CASSSGVNGYTF
TGCGCCAGCAGCTCCGGAGTCAATGGCTACACCTTC
>-|TRBD1|TRBV6-5|TRBJ2-7|14
CASSLTRGQEEQYF
TGTGCCAGCAGTTTGACTAGGGGACAGGAAGAGCAGTACTTC
>-|-|TRBV27|TRBJ2-1|16
CASSLSPPASYNEQFF
TGTGCCAGCAGTTTATCTCCCCCGGCCTCCTACAATGAGCAGTTCTTC
>-|-|TRBV28|TRBJ1-2|12
CASSLPGGGYTF
TGTGCCAGCAGTTTACCGGGGGGTGGCTACACCTTC
>-|TRBD2|TRBV30|TRBJ2-1|18
CAWSVLWSGRKLNNEQFF
TGTGCCTGGAGTGTACTGTGGTCCGGGAGGAAACTTAACAATGAGCAGTTCTTC
>-|-|TRBV11-2|TRBJ2-7|16
CASSLESQPTLYEQYF
TGTGCCAGCAGCTTAGAAAGCCAACCGACTCTCTACGAGCAGTACTTC
>once|-|TRBV7-9|TRBJ1-4|17
CASSSHGGGIANEKLFF
TGTGCCAGCAGCTCCCACGGGGGAGGGATAGCTAATGAAAAACTGTTTTTT
>-|-|TRBV29-1|TRBJ1-2|14
CSVEDETEGYGYTF
TGCAGCGTTGAAGATGAGACAGAGGGCTATGGCTACACCTTC
>-|-|TRBV6-1|TRBJ1-2|17
CASSEAPKTSVLYGYTF
TGTGCCAGCAGTGAAGCCCCAAAGACAAGTGTCCTCTATGGCTACACCTTC
>-|-|TRBV11-2|TRBJ1-1|14
CASSFWTANTEAFF
TGTGCCAGCAGCTTCTGGACAGCGAACACTGAAGCTTTCTTT
>-|-|TRBV15|TRBJ1-1|12
CATKGGNTEAFF
TGTGCCACTAAGGGGGGTAACACTGAAGCTTTCTTT
>-|TRBD2|TRBV9|TRBJ2-1|15
CASSASGSPLNEQFF
TGTGCCAGCAGCGCTAGCGGGAGTCCATTGAATGAGCAGTTCTTC
>-|-|TRBV6-1|TRBJ1-6|13
CARQAGEVSPLHF
TGTGCCAGGCAGGCAGGCGAGGTTTCACCCCTCCACTTT
>-|-|TRBV27|TRBJ2-7|13
CASSAGQTYEQYF
TGTGCCAGCAGTGCGGGACAAACCTACGAGCAGTACTTC
>-|-|TRBV28|TRBJ1-1|10
CASRGAEAFF
TGTGCCAGCAGAGGGGCTGAAGCTTTCTTT
>few|-|TRBV29-1|TRBJ1-1|13
CSVDRNTDGGAFF
TGCAGCGTTGACAGAAACACGGACGGGGGAGCTTTCTTT
>-|-|TRBV15|TRBJ2-4|12
CATSTGKNIQYF
TGTGCCACCAGCACCGGCAAAAACATTCAGTACTTC
>-|-|TRBV27|TRBJ2-1|16
CASSLSSGGSYNEQFF
TGTGCCAGCAGTTTATCGTCAGGGGGGTCCTACAATGAGCAGTTCTTC
>-|TRBD1|TRBV18|TRBJ2-7|16
CASSPPVWGQNYEQYF
TGTGCCAGCTCACCTCCGGTATGGGGACAGAACTACGAGCAGTACTTC
>-|TRBD2|TRBV7-3|TRBJ2-3|12
CASSVPGTSKYF
TGTGCCAGCAGCGTCCCCGGGACTAGCAAGTATTTT
>-|-|TRBV6-5|TRBJ2-7|14
CASSYAALSYEQYF
TGTGCCAGCAGTTACGCCGCGCTCTCCTACGAGCAGTACTTC
>-|TRBD2|TRBV30|TRBJ2-7|13
CAWTSTSGSEQYF
TGTGCCTGGACCTCGACTAGCGGGAGCGAGCAGTACTTC
>-|-|TRBV13|TRBJ2-7|14
CASSLGTGAYEQYF
TGTGCCAGCAGCTTGGGGACGGGAGCCTACGAGCAGTACTTC
>-|-|TRBV6-1|TRBJ1-5|19
CASSEELAMGRWSNQPQHF
TGTGCCAGCAGTGAGGAGCTTGCGATGGGGCGGTGGAGCAATCAGCCCCAGCATTTT
>-|-|TRBV27|TRBJ2-3|17
CASSSTPAAYSTDTQYF
TGTGCCAGCAGCTCGACCCCTGCGGCGTATAGCACAGATACGCAGTATTTT
>-|TRBD2|TRBV7-8|TRBJ2-3|17
CASSLEYRLAGVDTQYF
TGTGCCAGCAGCTTAGAATATCGGCTAGCGGGAGTAGATACGCAGTATTTT
>once|-|TRBV27|TRBJ2-5|13
CASSPRHEETQYF
TGTGCCAGCAGTCCGAGACATGAAGAGACCCAGTACTTC
>-|-|TRBV6-6|TRBJ2-1|14
CASSYSTSYNEQFF
TGTGCCAGCAGTTACTCGACCAGCTACAATGAGCAGTTCTTC
>-|-|TRBV5-6|TRBJ2-3|14
CASSPEGTTNTQYF
TGTGCCAGCAGCCCGGAGGGGACAACGAATACGCAGTATTTT
>-|-|TRBV30|TRBJ2-2|14
CAWSVSGAGGELFF
TGTGCCTGGAGTGTGTCGGGGGCTGGCGGGGAGCTGTTTTTT
>few|-|TRBV6-4|TRBJ1-4|14
CASSASATNEKLFF
TGTGCCAGCAGTGCCTCTGCAACTAATGAAAAACTGTTTTTT
>-|TRBD1|TRBV28|TRBJ1-1|18
CASSPRKGTGSVETEAFF
TGTGCCAGCAGTCCCCGTAAAGGGACAGGGTCTGTGGAAACTGAAGCTTTCTTT
>-|TRBD1|TRBV4-3|TRBJ2-5|14
CASSHGDRGETQYF
TGCGCCAGCAGCCATGGGGACAGGGGAGAGACCCAGTACTTC
>-|-|TRBV6-5|TRBJ2-7|14
CASSYYGQAYEQYF
TGTGCCAGCAGTTACTACGGGCAGGCCTACGAGCAGTACTTC
>-|TRBD1|TRBV6-1|TRBJ2-4|14
CASSTGQGQNIQYF
TGTGCCAGCAGTACTGGACAGGGCCAAAACATTCAGTACTTC